The 30 T cell receptor beta chains below were found in one sample sequenced in a study of blood T cell repertoires in COVID-19. Sequencing used immunoSEQ multiplex PCR; TCRdb keeps in-frame clones, though not all of them. This sample has 90,000 to 150,000 clones, with around 85% found just once. What was sequenced was peripheral blood. The receptors derive from a man aged 50 or older with acute or convalescent COVID-19.

The J gene is TRBJ1-5, the V gene TRBV5-5; tentative D call: TRBD1 (5 bases). Deletions cut 4 bases from V and 7 bases from J, with 15 bases between. CDR1 is SGHKS, CDR2 YYEKEE, per germline (reference sequence). There are 14 residues in the CDR3. DNA of the CDR3: TGTGCCAGCAGCGGAGACAGTTCGCCCCAGCCCCAGCATTTT. Its protein is CASSGDSSPQPQHF.

J is TRBJ1-1 and V is TRBV29-1; a possible D gene is TRBD1 (5 bases). The CDR3 is 15 amino acids. CDR1 and CDR2 from the germline V gene are SQVTM and ANQGSEA. V lost 0 bases, J lost 4 bases, and 15 bases lay in between. This CDR3 is CSVEEFDSRVTEAFF. The CDR3 DNA sequence: TGCAGCGTTGAAGAGTTCGACAGTAGGGTCACTGAAGCTTTCTTT.

The chain carries TRBV6-5 and TRBJ2-1, with 7 bases fitting TRBD1. V lost 4 bases and J lost 2; bases outside the gene matches: 5. The length of the CDR3 is 15 residues. Per the germline V gene, CDR1 is MNHEY and CDR2 is SVGAGI. For the CDR3, the DNA is TGTGCCAGCAGTTTCCCCCAGGGGGCCTACAATGAGCAGTTCTTC. Amino acid sequence: CASSFPQGAYNEQFF.

The chain combines TRBV7-8 with TRBJ2-5, with TRBD2 as a possible D gene (5 bases). From germline, CDR1 is SGHVS and CDR2 FQNEAQ. This CDR3 is built from 14 residues. V dropped 4 bases and J dropped 2 bases, with 11 bases sitting between them. CDR3 DNA sequence: TGTGCCAGCAGCTCTACTGGACTGCAAGAGACCCAGTACTTC. This gives the protein CASSSTGLQETQYF.

The rearrangement links TRBV5-1 to TRBJ1-1, with D possibly matching TRBD1 (5 bases). The germline V gene encodes CDR1 SGHRS and CDR2 YFSETQ. Trimming removed 4 bases at V and 8 bases at J, with 15 bases between. The CDR3 has 13 amino acids. The CDR3 DNA reads as TGCGCCAGCAGCGTGACAGATACTAGCGAAGCTTTCTTT. Residues: CASSVTDTSEAFF.

This clone was observed once. This chain connects TRBV20-1 to TRBJ2-3; the match to TRBD2 covers 10 bases. With V trimmed by 3 bases and J by 4 bases, 1 base remained unmatched. Germline-derived CDR1 and CDR2 are DFQATT and SNEGSKA (reference sequence). The CDR3 has 13 amino acids. DNA of the CDR3: TGCAGTGCTAGTAGCGGGGGGTCAGATACGCAGTATTTT. It translates to CSASSGGSDTQYF.

The CDR3 DNA follows: TGTGCCTGGAGCCGAGGGTTGACTAACTATGGCTACACCTTC. It yields the protein CAWSRGLTNYGYTF. The V call is TRBV30, the J call TRBJ1-2; D gene unclear. CDR1 is GTSNPN and CDR2 is SVGIG in the germline V gene (reference sequence). V was shortened by 3 bases and J by 0 bases, with 11 bases between the two germline ends. The CDR3 loop spans 14 amino acids.

The chain recombines TRBV29-1 with TRBJ1-2; 7 nucleotides match TRBD1. Germline CDR1 SQVTM, CDR2 ANQGSEA. The J segment lost 5 bases and the V segment lost 3 bases, leaving 15 bases of the junction unmatched. This CDR3 region has 16 residues. This chain's CDR3 is CSVDFPAQGTPYGYTF. The DNA of the CDR3 is TGCAGCGTTGACTTTCCCGCACAGGGGACCCCTTATGGCTACACCTTC.

This chain joins TRBV7-9 and TRBJ2-7, with D possibly TRBD1 on 5 matching bases. Per the germline V gene, CDR1 is SEHNR and CDR2 is FQNEAQ (reference sequence). The CDR3 has 17 residues. V gave up 1 base and J gave up 0 bases, with 16 bases separating them. CDR3 residues: CASSLEDSYWSSYEQYF. The CDR3, as DNA: TGTGCCAGCAGCTTAGAAGACAGCTACTGGAGCTCCTACGAGCAGTACTTC. Full variable domain (outside the CDR3, taken from reference TRBV7-9 and TRBJ2-7): DTGVSQNPRHKITKRGQNVTFRCDPISEHNRLYWYRQTLGQGPEFLTYFQNEAQLEKSRLLSDRFSAERPKGSFSTLEIQRTEQGDSAMYLCASSLEDSYWSSYEQYFGPGTRLTVT.

This rearrangement joins TRBV4-1 to TRBJ1-3; TRBD1 aligns across 9 bases. Germline V gene lookup returns CDR1 MGHRA and CDR2 YSYEKL. CDR3 length: 18 residues. Losses at the gene ends were 3 bases for V and 2 bases for J; bases not matched to a gene: 11. The CDR3 sequence is CASSQPLGTGRPGNTIYF. DNA of the CDR3: TGCGCCAGCAGCCAGCCTCTAGGGACAGGGCGGCCTGGAAACACCATATATTTT.

CDR3 loop: CASSLTAGLASYNEQFF. CDR3 nucleotide sequence: TGTGCCAGCAGCTTGACCGCGGGACTAGCGTCCTACAATGAGCAGTTCTTC. V usage is TRBV5-4 and J usage is TRBJ2-1; 10 bases agree with TRBD2. The ends lost 1 base at V and 1 base at J; junction bases unmatched: 5. This CDR3 is built from 17 residues. Germline loops: CDR1 SGHNT, CDR2 YYREEE (reference sequence).

The CDR3 DNA sequence: TGTGCCAGCAGTGAACTGGACAGGTCGCATCAGCCCCAGCATTTT. Its protein product is CASSELDRSHQPQHF. V is TRBV6-1 and J is TRBJ1-5; TRBD1 aligns across 7 bases. The CDR3 spans 15 residues. Germline V gene sequence: CDR1 MNHNS, CDR2 SASEGT. V lost 2 bases to trimming and J lost 5 bases; unmatched junction nucleotides: 6.

J is TRBJ1-4 and V is TRBV15; D possibly corresponds to TRBD1 (5 bases). V lost 0 bases, J lost 4 bases, and 15 bases lay in between. The CDR3 totals 17 residues. Germline-derived CDR1 and CDR2 are LNHNV and YYDKDF (reference sequence). The CDR3 reads CATSRDPGLAFNEKLFF. The CDR3 nucleotides are TGTGCCACCAGCAGAGATCCGGGACTGGCCTTTAATGAAAAACTGTTTTTT.

The chain uses TRBV3-1 (or the pseudogene TRBV3-2) and TRBJ2-7, with unresolved D. CDR1 is LGHDT and CDR2 is YNNKEL in the germline V gene (reference sequence). There are 13 residues in the CDR3. V lost 1 base to trimming and J lost 2 bases, with 6 bases between them. In DNA form, the CDR3 reads TGTGCCAGCAGCCAAGGACTCCCCTACGAGCAGTACTTC. Its translation: CASSQGLPYEQYF.

In this sample, this clone turned up once. The genes are TRBV7-9 and TRBJ1-2; weak D call: TRBD1 (5 bases). The V end was cut by 4 bases, the J end by 4 bases, with 16 bases between. CDR3 length: 15 amino acids. Germline V gene data show CDR1 as SEHNR and CDR2 as FQNEAQ (reference sequence). DNA of the CDR3: TGTGCCAGCAGCTCCGGACGGGGGGGGTCCTATGGCTACACCTTC. It is translated as CASSSGRGGSYGYTF.

The genes are TRBV4-1 and TRBJ1-6, with 7 bases aligning to TRBD1. The CDR3 has 16 residues. CDR1 and CDR2 (germline): MGHRA, YSYEKL. The V gene end was trimmed by 6 bases and the J gene end by 0 bases; junction bases not matched to a gene: 5. CDR3 coding DNA: TGCGCCAGCAGGGATTGGGACAGCTCCTATAATTCACCCCTCCACTTT. It yields the protein CASRDWDSSYNSPLHF.

V and J are TRBV12-5 and TRBJ2-2, with 9 positions matching TRBD1. CDR1 is LGHNT, CDR2 FRNRAP, per germline. Losses at the gene ends were 7 bases for V and 3 bases for J; bases not matched to a gene: 6. This CDR3 spans 15 amino acids. In DNA form, the CDR3 reads TGTGCTAGTGCATCCGGGACAGGGTACACCGGGGAGCTGTTTTTT. Protein product: CASASGTGYTGELFF. Using reference TRBV12-5 and TRBJ2-2 for the parts outside the CDR3, the full variable domain is DARVTQTPRHKVTEMGQEVTMRCQPILGHNTVFWYRQTMMQGLELLAYFRNRAPLDDSGMPKDRFSAEMPDATLATLKIQPSEPRDSAVYFCASASGTGYTGELFFGEGSRLTVL.

In nucleotides, the CDR3 is TGTGCCAGCAGCTTGGGTCCGACTGCTTCCTATAGCAATCAGCCCCAGCATTTT. Its protein is CASSLGPTASYSNQPQHF. The chain has TRBV5-5 and TRBJ1-5; no clear D gene. V was clipped by 0 bases and J by 0 bases, with 16 bases between them. The CDR3 sequence is 18 residues long. CDR1 is SGHKS, CDR2 YYEKEE, per germline (reference sequence).

This sequence joins TRBV11-2 and TRBJ2-4; 13 nucleotides line up with TRBD2. Germline V lookup: CDR1 SGHAT, CDR2 FQNNGV. V lost 7 bases and J lost 0; bases outside the gene matches: 9. This CDR3 has 18 amino acids. CDR3: CASKRLAGGNLAKNIQYF. The CDR3 coding sequence is TGTGCCAGCAAAAGACTAGCGGGAGGTAACCTAGCCAAAAACATTCAGTACTTC. The entire variable domain, with the rest obtained from reference TRBV11-2 and TRBJ2-4, is as follows: EAGVAQSPRYKIIEKRQSVAFWCNPISGHATLYWYQQILGQGPKLLIQFQNNGVVDDSQLPKDRFSAERLKGVDSTLKIQPAKLEDSAVYLCASKRLAGGNLAKNIQYFGAGTRLSVL.

This rearrangement joins TRBV27 to TRBJ1-4; 8 nucleotides match TRBD1. This CDR3 comprises 14 residues. The ends lost 8 bases at V and 3 bases at J; junction bases unmatched: 5. Germline lookup yields CDR1 MNHEY and CDR2 SMNVEV (reference sequence). Written as DNA, the CDR3 is TGTGCCAGCGCCAAACAGGGGGCTAATGAAAAACTGTTTTTT. It is translated as CASAKQGANEKLFF.

V gene TRBV5-1 combines with J gene TRBJ2-5; 11 bases map to TRBD1. This CDR3 has 14 amino acids. Per the germline V gene, CDR1 is SGHRS and CDR2 is YFSETQ. V shed 4 bases, J shed 4 bases, and the junction held 3 bases outside the gene matches. For the CDR3, the DNA is TGCGCCAGCAGCGGCGGGACAGGGGGAGAGACCCAGTACTTC. This encodes CASSGGTGGETQYF.

V gene TRBV2 combines with J gene TRBJ2-3; 13 positions match TRBD2. The CDR3 length is 18 residues. From germline, CDR1 is SNHLY and CDR2 FYNNEI. Trimming took 6 bases from V and 6 from J; bases not matched to a gene: 15. CDR3 nucleotides: TGTGCCAGCAGAGCTCGAATTCGGACTAGCGGGGGACACGATACGCAGTATTTT. Translation: CASRARIRTSGGHDTQYF.

This clone was counted a few times. The chain has TRBV29-1 and TRBJ2-5; TRBD1 is a possible D gene (6 bases). CDR1 SQVTM and CDR2 ANQGSEA come from the germline V gene. V lost 6 bases and J lost 0, with 8 bases in between. The CDR3 spans 12 residues. The CDR3 DNA is TGCAGCGTCAGGGGAGACCAAGAGACCCAGTACTTC. This codes for CSVRGDQETQYF.

This clone was detected only a few times. The rearrangement uses TRBV25-1 and TRBJ1-2; maybe TRBD1 (6 bases). In germline, CDR1 is MGHDK, CDR2 SYGVNS. The CDR3 has 13 amino acids. Between the trimmed V and J ends, which lost 2 bases and 2 bases, there was a span of 6 bases. CDR3: CASSEGQNYGYTF. The CDR3 DNA reads as TGTGCCAGCAGTGAAGGACAGAACTATGGCTACACCTTC.

The chain couples TRBV5-5 to TRBJ1-2, with 11 bases that match TRBD1. Germline V gene data show CDR1 as SGHKS and CDR2 as YYEKEE (reference sequence). This CDR3 spans 14 amino acids. Trimming at V came to 2 bases and at J to 8 bases, leaving 5 bases not matched to a gene. CDR3 nucleotides: TGTGCCAGCAGCTTCGGACAGGGGGCGCAAGGCTACACCTTC. Amino acids: CASSFGQGAQGYTF. The variable domain in full, completed from reference TRBV5-5 and TRBJ1-2, reads DAGVTQSPTHLIKTRGQQVTLRCSPISGHKSVSWYQQVLGQGPQFIFQYYEKEERGRGNFPDRFSARQFPNYSSELNVNALLLGDSALYLCASSFGQGAQGYTFGSGTRLTVV.

The chain recombines TRBV5-1 with TRBJ2-7, with a possible D match to TRBD1 (6 bases). Trimming took off 3 bases at V and 1 base at J, with 17 bases between the two ends. Germline assignment: CDR1 SGHRS and CDR2 YFSETQ. The CDR3 has 16 residues. The chain's CDR3 is CASSWNSGQGSYEQYF. For the CDR3, the DNA is TGCGCCAGCAGCTGGAACTCTGGGCAGGGGTCCTACGAGCAGTACTTC.

In this sample, this clone turned up once. This chain uses TRBV18 with TRBJ2-7; weak D call: TRBD1 (6 bases). This CDR3 has 14 amino acids. Trimming left V 3 bases short and J 6 bases short, with 15 bases between. Germline lookup yields CDR1 KGHSH and CDR2 LQKENI. In nucleotides, the CDR3 is TGTGCCAGCTCACCGAGCGGACAGCCCAGCGAGCAGTACTTC. Protein product: CASSPSGQPSEQYF. Based on the CDR3 plus reference TRBV18 and TRBJ2-7, the full variable domain is NAGVMQNPRHLVRRRGQEARLRCSPMKGHSHVYWYRQLPEEGLKFMVYLQKENIIDESGMPKERFSAEFPKEGPSILRIQQVVRGDSAAYFCASSPSGQPSEQYFGPGTRLTVT.

The genes are TRBV11-2 and TRBJ1-3, with a weak D call TRBD1 (5 bases). Germline loops: CDR1 SGHAT, CDR2 FQNNGV. This CDR3 comprises 15 residues. Trimming cost V 1 base and J 0 bases, with 7 bases left between them. CDR3 amino acids: CASSLGGFSGNTIYF. As DNA, the CDR3 is TGTGCCAGCAGCTTAGGGGGCTTCTCTGGAAACACCATATATTTT.

The chain links TRBV4-1 to TRBJ1-3; D not resolved. The CDR3 is 16 amino acids. Germline loops: CDR1 MGHRA, CDR2 YSYEKL. V gave up 0 bases and J gave up 0 bases, with 9 bases separating them. The CDR3 sequence: CASSQERASSGNTIYF. CDR3 nucleotides: TGCGCCAGCAGCCAAGAGCGGGCGAGCTCTGGAAACACCATATATTTT.

V gene TRBV28 combines with J gene TRBJ2-6, with 8 bases fitting TRBD1. With V trimmed by 6 bases and J by 3 bases, 13 bases remained unmatched. The CDR3 spans 18 residues. CDR1 is MDHEN, CDR2 SYDVKM, per germline. CDR3 protein: CASSPQGALVYGANVLTF. CDR3 DNA: TGTGCCAGCAGCCCCCAGGGGGCATTAGTGTATGGGGCCAACGTCCTGACTTTC. The entire variable domain, with the rest obtained from reference TRBV28 and TRBJ2-6, is as follows: DVKVTQSSRYLVKRTGEKVFLECVQDMDHENMFWYRQDPGLGLRLIYFSYDVKMKEKGDIPEGYSVSREKKERFSLILESASTNQTSMYLCASSPQGALVYGANVLTFGAGSRLTVL.